This T cell receptor (beta chain) was identified in a study of human T cells and chemical hapten exposure. Unique molecular identifiers were attached to individual cDNA molecules during library preparation. TCRdb reprocessed the RACE reads with MiXCR, giving one entry per CDR3 protein. The profile shows 150,000 to 200,000 distinct CDR3 sequences, roughly 14% of them singletons. General observations from the study: No shift was seen in TCRs above 1 in 1000 frequency with DPC sensitization.

The table lists this clonotype with many counts. What it recognizes is unknown. The time point here: patch test 1, 2 weeks after DPC sensitization. Treatment in this sample: therapeutic diphenylcyclopropenone sensitization with weekly scalp DPC. Phlebotomy was performed prior to application of every patch test. This TCR came from a woman under 40 with alopecia areata. Some clones in this sample may be carry-over from other donors' samples. The specimen comprised whole blood, sampled in connection with sensitization to the hapten diphenylcyclopropenone (DPC).

CDR3 sequence: CASSLGHRVGEQYF. The CDR3 DNA sequence: TGTGCCAGCAGCTTAGGTCACAGGGTTGGAGAGCAGTACTTC. This sequence joins TRBV13 and TRBJ2-7; D perhaps matches TRBD1 (6 bases). Trimming took 0 bases from V and 7 from J, leaving 13 bases between them. This CDR3 spans 14 amino acids. The germline gives CDR1 PRHDT, CDR2 FYEKMQ (reference sequence). Drawing the rest from reference TRBV13 and TRBJ2-7, the complete variable domain is AAGVIQSPRHLIKEKRETATLKCYPIPRHDTVYWYQQGPGQDPQFLISFYEKMQSDKGSIPDRFSAQQFSDYHSELNMSSLELGDSALYFCASSLGHRVGEQYFGPGTRLTVT.